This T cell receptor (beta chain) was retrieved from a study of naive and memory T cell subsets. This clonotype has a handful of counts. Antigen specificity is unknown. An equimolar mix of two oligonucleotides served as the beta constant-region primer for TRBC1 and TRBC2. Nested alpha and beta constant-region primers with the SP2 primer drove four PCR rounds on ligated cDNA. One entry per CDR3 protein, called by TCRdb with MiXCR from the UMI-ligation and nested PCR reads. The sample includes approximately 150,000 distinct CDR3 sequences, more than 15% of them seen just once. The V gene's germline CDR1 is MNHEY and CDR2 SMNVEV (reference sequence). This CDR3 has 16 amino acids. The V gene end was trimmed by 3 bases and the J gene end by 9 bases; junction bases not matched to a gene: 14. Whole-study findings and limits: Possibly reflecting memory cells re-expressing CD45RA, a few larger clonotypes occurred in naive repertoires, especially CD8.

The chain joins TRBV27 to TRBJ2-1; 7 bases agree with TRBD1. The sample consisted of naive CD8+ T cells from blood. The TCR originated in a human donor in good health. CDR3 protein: CASSFQPDGPGGEQFF. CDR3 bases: TGTGCCAGCAGTTTCCAACCTGACGGGCCAGGGGGTGAGCAGTTCTTC.